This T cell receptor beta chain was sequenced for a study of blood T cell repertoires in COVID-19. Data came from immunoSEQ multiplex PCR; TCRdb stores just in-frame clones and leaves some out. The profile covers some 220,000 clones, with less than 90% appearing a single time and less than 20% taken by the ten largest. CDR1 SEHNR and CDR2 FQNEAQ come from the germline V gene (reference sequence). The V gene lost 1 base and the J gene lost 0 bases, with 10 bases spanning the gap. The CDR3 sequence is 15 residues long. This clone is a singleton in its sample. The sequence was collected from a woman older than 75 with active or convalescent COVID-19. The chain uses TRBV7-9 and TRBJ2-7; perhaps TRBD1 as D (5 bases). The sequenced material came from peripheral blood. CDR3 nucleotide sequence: TGTGCCAGCAGCTTAGTTGACAGAGTCTCCTACGAGCAGTACTTC. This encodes CASSLVDRVSYEQYF.